A selection of T cell receptor beta chains follows, all from one sample in a study of blood T cell repertoires in COVID-19. Produced via immunoSEQ multiplex PCR; TCRdb's table is partial and in-frame only. The data show about 130,000 clones, with 65% to 90% seen just once and 6.6% held by the top ten. Sequenced material: peripheral blood. The receptors shown here come from a man older than 75 with active or convalescent COVID-19. CDR3s include the opening cysteine and the closing phenylalanine or tryptophan. D genes are given only for firm matches. Where a row states a size, it is once, few, many or the class of an expanded clone; other rows omit it.

size | J | D | V | DNA | CDR3
- | TRBJ2-5 | TRBD2 | TRBV7-9 | TGTGCCAGCAGCTTGGTTATTGGCGGGAGGGCAGAGACCCAGTACTTC | CASSLVIGGRAETQYF
- | TRBJ2-2 | - | TRBV6-2/TRBV6-3 | TGTGCCAGCAGTTATATTCGGACCGGGGAGCTGTTTTTT | CASSYIRTGELFF
- | TRBJ2-6 | TRBD1 | TRBV3-1/TRBV3-2 | TGTGCCAGCAGTCCAGGGGGATCTGGGGCCAACGTCCTGACTTTC | CASSPGGSGANVLTF
- | TRBJ1-5 | - | TRBV5-6 | TGTGCCAGCAGCTTGGAGGGGGAATATAGCAATCAGCCCCAGCATTTT | CASSLEGEYSNQPQHF
- | TRBJ1-1 | - | TRBV12-3/TRBV12-4 | TGTGCCAGCAGTTTTGCGGGGGGCACTGAAGCTTTCTTT | CASSFAGGTEAFF
- | TRBJ2-3 | TRBD1 | TRBV28 | TGTGCCAGCAGTGAGGACAGGGGAACTACGCAGTATTTT | CASSEDRGTTQYF
- | TRBJ2-1 | TRBD2 | TRBV9 | TGTGCCAGCAGCGTACGCGAAGTTAGCGGGAGGTCCTATGAGCAGTTCTTC | CASSVREVSGRSYEQFF
- | TRBJ1-5 | - | TRBV6-5 | TGTGCCAGCAGTTCCGGGACTAGGCCCAATCAGCCCCAGCATTTT | CASSSGTRPNQPQHF
- | TRBJ1-4 | TRBD1 | TRBV6-4 | TGTGCCAGCATTACTATGGACAGGGTGGTCAATGAAAAACTGTTTTTT | CASITMDRVVNEKLFF
- | TRBJ1-5 | - | TRBV2 | TGTGCCAGCAGTGAGGTTATGGGAGTCGGTCAGCCCCAGCATTTT | CASSEVMGVGQPQHF
- | TRBJ2-3 | - | TRBV3-1/TRBV3-2 | TGTGCCAGCAGCCAAGAGGAGTATTGGACAGCTAGCACAGATACGCAGTATTTT | CASSQEEYWTASTDTQYF
- | TRBJ2-2 | - | TRBV3-1/TRBV3-2 | TGTGCCAGCAGCCCCCCGTGGGGGCTAGACAACACCGGGGAGCTGTTTTTT | CASSPPWGLDNTGELFF
- | TRBJ2-1 | - | TRBV5-1 | TGCGCCAGCAGCTTGAGGGGGAACAATGAGCAGTTCTTC | CASSLRGNNEQFF
- | TRBJ2-7 | TRBD2 | TRBV7-8 | TGTGCCAGCAGCGCCGGGACTAGAGGTTTCTACGAGCAGTACTTC | CASSAGTRGFYEQYF
- | TRBJ1-1 | - | TRBV3-1/TRBV3-2 | TGTGCCAGCAGCCCCCGGACATATAACACTGAAGCTTTCTTT | CASSPRTYNTEAFF
once | TRBJ1-6 | TRBD1 | TRBV5-4 | TGTGCCAGCAGCGGACAGGGGGCTCGGAATTCACCCCTCCACTTT | CASSGQGARNSPLHF
- | TRBJ1-6 | - | TRBV9 | TGTGCCAGCAGCCCCTCCGCGGGGGCCTATAATTCACCCCTCCACTTT | CASSPSAGAYNSPLHF
- | TRBJ1-5 | TRBD1 | TRBV5-6 | TGTGCCAGCAGCTTCTACAGGGGGACTAGCAATCAGCCCCAGCATTTT | CASSFYRGTSNQPQHF
- | TRBJ1-1 | TRBD1 | TRBV11-2 | TGTGCCAGCAGCTTAGGAGCGGCAGGGGGATATAACACTGAAGCTTTCTTT | CASSLGAAGGYNTEAFF
- | TRBJ2-1 | TRBD2 | TRBV7-3 | TGTGCCAGCAGTCCTCAAAGGGGGACTAGCGGGGGGATGTACAATGAGCAGTTCTTC | CASSPQRGTSGGMYNEQFF
- | TRBJ1-5 | TRBD1 | TRBV24-1 | TGTGCCACCAGTGATTCGACCGACAGGGCTCAGCCCCAGCATTTT | CATSDSTDRAQPQHF
once | TRBJ2-3 | TRBD1 | TRBV30 | TGTGCCTGGAGTGTGGGACAGGGAACAGATACGCAGTATTTT | CAWSVGQGTDTQYF
- | TRBJ2-3 | TRBD2 | TRBV19 | TGTGCCAGTAGTACTATCCTAGCGGGGGGGACAGATACGCAGTATTTT | CASSTILAGGTDTQYF
- | TRBJ1-5 | TRBD1 | TRBV7-9 | TGTGCCAGCAGCTTCGGGACAGGGGGCCATCAGCCCCAGCATTTT | CASSFGTGGHQPQHF
- | TRBJ1-5 | TRBD1 | TRBV19 | TGTGCCAGTAACAGGGGAAATCAGCCCCAGCATTTT | CASNRGNQPQHF
- | TRBJ2-5 | - | TRBV7-2 | TGTGCCAGCACAAAGGGGGACGCGTGGGAGACCCAGTACTTC | CASTKGDAWETQYF
- | TRBJ2-1 | TRBD2 | TRBV15 | TGTGCCACCAGCAGGGGTGGGACTAGCGGGGTTAGGAGAAATGAGCAGTTCTTC | CATSRGGTSGVRRNEQFF
- | TRBJ1-3 | - | TRBV28 | TGTGCCAGCAGTCCCTATCGAAACACCATATATTTT | CASSPYRNTIYF
- | TRBJ2-1 | TRBD1 | TRBV28 | TGTGCCAGCAGTTCCTACGGACAGGGGAAAGGGTTCTTC | CASSSYGQGKGFF
- | TRBJ1-5 | - | TRBV5-4 | TGTGCCAGCAGCTCGGACAGAGATCAGCCCCAGCATTTT | CASSSDRDQPQHF
- | TRBJ2-7 | TRBD2 | TRBV7-3 | TGTGCCAGCAGCTTAGCGGGAGTTGGGCACGAGCAGTACTTC | CASSLAGVGHEQYF
once | TRBJ2-7 | TRBD1 | TRBV6-1 | TGTGCCAGCAGTGAAATCGGGTGGGGACAGGGGCAGTACGAGCAGTACTTC | CASSEIGWGQGQYEQYF
once | TRBJ1-4 | - | TRBV14 | TGTGCCAGCAGCCAAGACCCAACAGGGCAAATGAATGAAAAACTGTTTTTT | CASSQDPTGQMNEKLFF
- | TRBJ2-2 | - | TRBV9 | TGTGCCAGCAGCAGAGCCCAGGGGAGATCCAACACCGGGGAGCTGTTTTTT | CASSRAQGRSNTGELFF